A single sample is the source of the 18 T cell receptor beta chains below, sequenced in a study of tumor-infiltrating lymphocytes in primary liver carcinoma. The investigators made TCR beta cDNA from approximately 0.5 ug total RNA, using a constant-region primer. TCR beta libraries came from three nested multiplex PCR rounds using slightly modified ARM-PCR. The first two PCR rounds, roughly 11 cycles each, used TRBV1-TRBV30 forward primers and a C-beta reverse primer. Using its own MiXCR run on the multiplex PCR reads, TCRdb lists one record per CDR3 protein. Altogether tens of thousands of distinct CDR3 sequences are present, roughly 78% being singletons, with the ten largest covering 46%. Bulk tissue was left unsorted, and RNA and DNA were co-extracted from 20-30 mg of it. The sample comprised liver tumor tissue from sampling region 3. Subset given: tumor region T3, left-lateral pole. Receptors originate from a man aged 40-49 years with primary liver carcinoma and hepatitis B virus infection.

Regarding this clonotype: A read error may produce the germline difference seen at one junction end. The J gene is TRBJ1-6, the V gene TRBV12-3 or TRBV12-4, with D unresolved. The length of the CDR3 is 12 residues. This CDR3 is CVSSLKNSSLHF. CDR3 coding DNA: TGTGTCAGCAGTTTAAAGAATTCATCCCTTCACTTT.

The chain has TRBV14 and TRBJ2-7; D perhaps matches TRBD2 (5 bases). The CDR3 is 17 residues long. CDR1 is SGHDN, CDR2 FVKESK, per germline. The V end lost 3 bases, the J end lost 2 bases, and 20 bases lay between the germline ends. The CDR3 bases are TGTGCCAGCAGCCACGATAAAGCTAGCATGACGACCTACGAGCAGTACTTC. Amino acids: CASSHDKASMTTYEQYF.

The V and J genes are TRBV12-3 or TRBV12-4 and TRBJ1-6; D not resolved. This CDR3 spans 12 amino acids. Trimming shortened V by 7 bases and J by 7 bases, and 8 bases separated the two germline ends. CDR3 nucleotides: TGTGCCAGCAATTTGAAAAATTCACCCCTCCACTTT. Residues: CASNLKNSPLHF.

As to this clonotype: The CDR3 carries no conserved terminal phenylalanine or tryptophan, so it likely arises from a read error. CDR3: CASSWSGTLRTDAQYL. CDR3 DNA sequence: TGTGCCAGCAGTTGGAGCGGGACTCTCCGCACAGATGCGCAGTATCTT. The V and J genes are TRBV6-6 and TRBJ2-3, with 7 bases lining up with TRBD2. The CDR3 is 16 residues long. CDR1 is MNHNY and CDR2 is SVGAGI in the germline V gene (reference sequence).

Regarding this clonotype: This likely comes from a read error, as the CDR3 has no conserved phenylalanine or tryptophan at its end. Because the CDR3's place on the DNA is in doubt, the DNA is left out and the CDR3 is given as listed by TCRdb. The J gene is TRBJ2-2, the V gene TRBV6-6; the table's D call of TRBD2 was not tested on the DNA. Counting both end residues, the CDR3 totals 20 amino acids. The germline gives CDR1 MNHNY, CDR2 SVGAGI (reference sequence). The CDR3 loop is CASIPLVGLAGPTNTGELFY.

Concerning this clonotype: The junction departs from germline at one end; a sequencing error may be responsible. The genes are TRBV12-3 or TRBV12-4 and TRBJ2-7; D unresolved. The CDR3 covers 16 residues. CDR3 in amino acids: CSSNLIGSGTSYEQYF. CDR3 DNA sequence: TGTTCCAGCAATTTAATAGGCTCCGGTACCTCCTACGAGCAGTACTTC.

CDR3 region: CASSRRTHLGRYF. The DNA for the CDR3 is TGTGCCAGCAGTCGTCGGACCCACCTGGGGCGGTACTTC. This sequence joins TRBV6-2 or TRBV6-3 and TRBJ2-7, with a possible D match to TRBD1 (5 bases). The V end lost 5 bases, the J end lost 12 bases, and 20 bases lay between the germline ends. The CDR3 spans 13 residues. Germline V gene lookup returns CDR1 MNHEY and CDR2 SVGEGT.

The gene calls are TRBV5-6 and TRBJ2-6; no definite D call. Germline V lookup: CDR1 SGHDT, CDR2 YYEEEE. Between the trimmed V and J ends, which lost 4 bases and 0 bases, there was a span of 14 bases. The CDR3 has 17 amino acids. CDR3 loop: CASSQESSFSGANVLTF. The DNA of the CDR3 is TGTGCCAGCAGCCAGGAGAGCAGCTTCTCTGGGGCCAACGTCCTGACTTTC.

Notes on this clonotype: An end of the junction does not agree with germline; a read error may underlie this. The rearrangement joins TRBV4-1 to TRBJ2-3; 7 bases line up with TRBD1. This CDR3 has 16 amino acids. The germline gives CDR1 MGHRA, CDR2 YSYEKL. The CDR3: CASSQDGTVSIDTQYF. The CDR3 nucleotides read TGCGCCAGCAGCCAAGATGGGACAGTTAGCATAGATACGCAGTATTTT.

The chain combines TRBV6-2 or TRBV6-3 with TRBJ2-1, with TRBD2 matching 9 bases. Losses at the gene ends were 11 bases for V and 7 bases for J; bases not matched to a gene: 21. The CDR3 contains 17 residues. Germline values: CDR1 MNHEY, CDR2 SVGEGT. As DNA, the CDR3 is TGTGCCCGCACGAGTGTGCGGGAGGGCCTAAGGGGAAATGAGCAGTTCTTC. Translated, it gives CARTSVREGLRGNEQFF.

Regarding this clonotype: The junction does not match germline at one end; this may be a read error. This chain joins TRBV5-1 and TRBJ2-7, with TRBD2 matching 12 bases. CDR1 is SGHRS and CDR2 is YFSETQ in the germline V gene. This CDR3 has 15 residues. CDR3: CASTTTSGSTYEQYF. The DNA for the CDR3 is TGCGCCAGCACCACGACTAGCGGGAGCACCTACGAGCAGTATTTC. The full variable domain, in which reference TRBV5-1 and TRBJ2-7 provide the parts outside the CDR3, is KAGVTQTPRYLIKTRGQQVTLSCSPISGHRSVSWYQQTPGQGLQFLFEYFSETQRNKGNFPGRFSGRQFSNSRSEMNVSTLELGDSALYLCASTTTSGSTYEQYFGPGTRLTVT.

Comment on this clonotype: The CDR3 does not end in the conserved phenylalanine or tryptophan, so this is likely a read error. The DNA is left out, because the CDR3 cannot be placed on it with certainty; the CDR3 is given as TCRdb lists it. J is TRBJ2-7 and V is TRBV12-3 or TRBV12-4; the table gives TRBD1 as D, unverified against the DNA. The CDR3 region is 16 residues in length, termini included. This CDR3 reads CASSLIGSCSSYEQHS.

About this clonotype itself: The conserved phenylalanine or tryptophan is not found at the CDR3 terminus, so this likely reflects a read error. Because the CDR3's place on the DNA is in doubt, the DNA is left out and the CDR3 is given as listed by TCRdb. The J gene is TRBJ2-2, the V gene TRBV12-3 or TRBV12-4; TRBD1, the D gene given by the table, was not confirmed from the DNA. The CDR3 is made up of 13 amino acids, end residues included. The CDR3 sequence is CASSLKGTGEPFL.

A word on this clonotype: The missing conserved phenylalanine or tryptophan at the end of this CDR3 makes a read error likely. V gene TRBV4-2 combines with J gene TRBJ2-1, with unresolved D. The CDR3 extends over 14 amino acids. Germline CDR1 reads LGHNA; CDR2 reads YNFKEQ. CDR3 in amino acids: CGSSLGHSDNEQFV. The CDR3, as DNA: TGTGGCAGCAGCCTAGGGCACAGTGACAATGAGCAGTTCGTC.

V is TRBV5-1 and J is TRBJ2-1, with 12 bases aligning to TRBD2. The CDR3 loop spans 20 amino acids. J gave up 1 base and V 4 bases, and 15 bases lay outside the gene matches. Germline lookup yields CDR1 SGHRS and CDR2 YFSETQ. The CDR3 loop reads CASSAAAASGRARSYNEQFF. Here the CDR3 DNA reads TGCGCCAGCAGCGCAGCCGCGGCTAGCGGGAGGGCCCGTTCCTACAATGAGCAGTTCTTC.

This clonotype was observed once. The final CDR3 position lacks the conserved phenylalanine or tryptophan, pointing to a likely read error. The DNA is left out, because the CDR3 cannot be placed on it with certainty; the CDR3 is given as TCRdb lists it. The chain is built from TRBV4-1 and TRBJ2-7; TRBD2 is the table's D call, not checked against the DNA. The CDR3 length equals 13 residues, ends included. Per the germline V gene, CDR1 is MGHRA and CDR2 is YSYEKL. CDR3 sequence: CASSQVPPYEQYS.

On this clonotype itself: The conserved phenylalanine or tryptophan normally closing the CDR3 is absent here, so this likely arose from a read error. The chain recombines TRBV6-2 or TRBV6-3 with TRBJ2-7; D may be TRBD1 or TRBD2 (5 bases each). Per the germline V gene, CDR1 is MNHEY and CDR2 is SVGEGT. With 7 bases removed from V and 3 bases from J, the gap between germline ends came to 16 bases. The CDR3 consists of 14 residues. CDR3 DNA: TGTGCCAGCAATTCACCGGGACGGGACTACGAGCAGTACTCA. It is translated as CASNSPGRDYEQYS.

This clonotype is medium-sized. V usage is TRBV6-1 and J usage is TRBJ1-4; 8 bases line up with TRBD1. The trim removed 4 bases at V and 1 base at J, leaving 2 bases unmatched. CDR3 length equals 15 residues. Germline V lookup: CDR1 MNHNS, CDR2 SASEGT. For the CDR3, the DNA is TGTGCCAGCAGTGTACAGGGGGTAACTAATGAAAAACTGTTTTTT. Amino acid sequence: CASSVQGVTNEKLFF.